This T cell receptor beta chain was sequenced during a study of shared T cell receptors in the human thymus. With V trimmed by 6 bases and J by 4 bases, 7 bases remained unmatched. The germline V gene has CDR1 LGHNA and CDR2 YSLEER. The CDR3 totals 14 residues. The repertoire was sequenced with immunoSEQ multiplex PCR; TCRdb's copy has only in-frame clones and lacks some. In the table there are approximately 760,000 clones, 70% to 90% of which are singletons. The sample holds one count of this clone. These data are also associated with another study on human thymus T cells. That report notes: The sample donors, healthy Finnish infants, were having corrective surgery for congenital heart defects. Obtained as resections during corrective heart surgery, the thymus tissue was then studied. Thymic and blood repertoires seemed to favor certain V and J genes.

The sequence derives from a girl in the first two years of life with a congenital heart defect. The V and J genes are TRBV4-3 and TRBJ1-1, with 8 bases that match TRBD1. Specimen: thymocytes. The CDR3 sequence: CASSPGDRGTEAFF. Written as DNA, the CDR3 is TGCGCCAGCAGTCCCGGCGACAGGGGCACTGAAGCTTTCTTT.